This T cell receptor (beta chain) stems from a study of human T cells and chemical hapten exposure. The length of the CDR3 is 16 residues. Germline V lookup: CDR1 MNHNY, CDR2 SVGAGI (reference sequence). Trimming at V came to 6 bases and at J to 7 bases, leaving 8 bases not matched to a gene. TCRdb independently ran MiXCR on the RACE reads; one entry per CDR3 protein. In the table there are some 100,000 distinct CDR3 sequences, 9% to 9.5% of which are singletons. Time point meaning: patch test 2, 6 weeks after DPC sensitization. As to treatment: therapeutic diphenylcyclopropenone sensitization with weekly scalp DPC. This clonotype has a handful of counts.

The TCR originated in a woman between 40 and 50 years old with alopecia areata. Some clones in this sample may be carry-over from other donors' samples. Sequenced material: whole blood, taken in connection with sensitization to the hapten diphenylcyclopropenone (DPC). The genes are TRBV6-6 and TRBJ1-6; 11 nucleotides line up with TRBD1. CDR3 in amino acids: CASSPPWDRGNSPLHF. CDR3 coding DNA: TGTGCCAGCAGCCCTCCCTGGGACAGGGGGAATTCACCCCTCCACTTT.